A single sample gave rise to the 26 T cell receptor beta chains below, sequenced in a study of blood T cell repertoires in COVID-19. Sequenced by immunoSEQ multiplex PCR; TCRdb stores in-frame clones only, minus some. In the table there are around 300,000 clones, 80% to 90% of which are singletons. The sample comprised PBMCs or T cells enriched from blood (not recorded which). These receptors all come from a woman under 30 who had recovered from COVID-19.

Worth noting for this clone: An end of the junction differs from the germline gene, which may be a read error. The chain has TRBV20-1 and TRBJ2-3; 10 bases fit TRBD2. CDR1 and CDR2 from the germline V gene are DFQATT and SNEGSKA (reference sequence). CDR3 length: 11 amino acids. CDR3 DNA: TGTAGCGGGGGGACCACAGATACGCAGTATTTT. Residues: CSGGTTDTQYF.

This chain links TRBV9 with TRBJ1-5; 10 bases match TRBD1. This CDR3 is built from 15 residues. Per germline, CDR1 SGDLS and CDR2 YYNGEE. V shed 3 bases, J shed 6 bases, and the junction held 6 bases outside the gene matches. The CDR3, as DNA: TGTGCCAGCAGCGGGGACAGGGGTACGGGTCAGCCCCAGCATTTT. It encodes CASSGDRGTGQPQHF.

The chain joins TRBV6-1 to TRBJ2-1; 10 bases map to TRBD2. Unmatched junction bases numbered 2, after V lost 2 bases and J lost 10 bases. The CDR3 extends over 13 amino acids. Germline V gives CDR1 MNHNS, CDR2 SASEGT. The CDR3 loop reads CASSELAGEEQFF. For the CDR3, the DNA is TGTGCCAGCAGTGAACTAGCGGGGGAAGAGCAGTTCTTC.

The rearrangement joins TRBV19 to TRBJ2-1; the D is unclear. CDR1 is LNHDA, CDR2 SQIVND, per germline (reference sequence). Trimming stripped 3 bases from V and 9 bases from J, with 6 bases between. The CDR3 loop spans 11 amino acids. This CDR3 is CASSMGLEQFF. The CDR3, as DNA: TGTGCCAGTAGTATGGGCCTTGAGCAGTTCTTC. Based on the CDR3 plus reference TRBV19 and TRBJ2-1, the full variable domain is DGGITQSPKYLFRKEGQNVTLSCEQNLNHDAMYWYRQDPGQGLRLIYYSQIVNDFQKGDIAEGYSVSREKKESFPLTVTSAQKNPTAFYLCASSMGLEQFFGPGTRLTVL.

The chain combines TRBV10-3 with TRBJ1-1, with 7 bases fitting TRBD1. This CDR3 contains 13 residues. Per the germline V gene, CDR1 is ENHRY and CDR2 is SYGVKD. The V gene end was trimmed by 5 bases and the J gene end by 3 bases; junction bases not matched to a gene: 3. CDR3 protein: CAISYTGDTEAFF. CDR3 DNA: TGTGCCATCAGTTACACAGGGGACACTGAAGCTTTCTTT.

The chain recombines TRBV11-2 with TRBJ1-6, with D perhaps matching TRBD1 (5 bases). V was cut by 0 bases and J by 9 bases, with 12 bases left in between. The CDR3 covers 15 residues. Per the germline V gene, CDR1 is SGHAT and CDR2 is FQNNGV. The CDR3 protein is CASSLDLGGLSPLHF. CDR3 nucleotides: TGTGCCAGCAGCTTAGATTTGGGGGGACTTTCACCCCTCCACTTT. Using reference TRBV11-2 and TRBJ1-6 for the parts outside the CDR3, the full variable domain is EAGVAQSPRYKIIEKRQSVAFWCNPISGHATLYWYQQILGQGPKLLIQFQNNGVVDDSQLPKDRFSAERLKGVDSTLKIQPAKLEDSAVYLCASSLDLGGLSPLHFGNGTRLTVT.

The V call is TRBV28, the J call TRBJ2-7, with D maybe TRBD1 (6 bases). Germline CDR1 reads MDHEN; CDR2 reads SYDVKM. V was cut by 7 bases and J by 3 bases, with 16 bases left in between. The CDR3 runs to 14 residues. The DNA of the CDR3 is TGTGCCAGCAACCCGGCAGGGGACGGCTACGAGCAGTACTTC. Amino acids: CASNPAGDGYEQYF. The variable domain in full, completed from reference TRBV28 and TRBJ2-7, reads DVKVTQSSRYLVKRTGEKVFLECVQDMDHENMFWYRQDPGLGLRLIYFSYDVKMKEKGDIPEGYSVSREKKERFSLILESASTNQTSMYLCASNPAGDGYEQYFGPGTRLTVT.

This chain links TRBV5-5 with TRBJ2-7, with a possible D match to TRBD1 (5 bases). The CDR3 sequence is 14 residues long. The V end lost 7 bases, the J end lost 2 bases, and 16 bases lay between the germline ends. Germline-derived CDR1 and CDR2 are SGHKS and YYEKEE (reference sequence). CDR3 sequence reads: CASFLRQRPYEQYF. CDR3 nucleotide sequence: TGTGCCAGCTTCCTTAGACAGCGCCCCTACGAGCAGTACTTC.

The V call is TRBV11-3, the J call TRBJ2-1, with D perhaps TRBD1 (5 bases). This CDR3 contains 16 residues. Germline CDR1 is SGHNT and CDR2 is YENEEA. The ends were cut back, 0 bases at V and 8 bases at J, with 17 bases in the middle. CDR3 nucleotides: TGTGCCAGCAGCTTAGATTCGGGTCAACTGGGGCATGAGCAGTTCTTC. This codes for CASSLDSGQLGHEQFF.

This clone was picked up one time. The V call is TRBV19, the J call TRBJ1-5; D may be TRBD1 (5 bases). Looked up from germline, CDR1 is LNHDA and CDR2 is SQIVND (reference sequence). The V gene lost 10 bases and the J gene lost 3 bases, with 13 bases spanning the gap. The CDR3 length is 13 residues. The CDR3 DNA follows: TGTGCCACGACAGTATCGCCCAATCAGCCCCAGCATTTT. It yields the protein CATTVSPNQPQHF.

The gene calls are TRBV27 and TRBJ2-5; D remains unclear. V lost 0 bases to trimming and J lost 2 bases, with 4 bases between them. The germline V gene has CDR1 MNHEY and CDR2 SMNVEV (reference sequence). The CDR3 length is 13 residues. The CDR3 is CASSLSRQETQYF. The CDR3 DNA reads as TGTGCCAGCAGTTTATCGCGACAAGAGACCCAGTACTTC.

The chain has TRBV2 and TRBJ1-5; a weak D match, TRBD1 (5 bases). Germline V gene sequence: CDR1 SNHLY, CDR2 FYNNEI. V shed 6 bases and J shed 4 bases, with 7 bases lying between them. CDR3 length equals 12 residues. The CDR3 loop reads CASSRVNQPQHF. The CDR3 nucleotides are TGTGCCAGCAGCAGGGTAAATCAGCCCCAGCATTTT.

The V call is TRBV10-2, the J call TRBJ2-7, with D unresolved. The CDR3 totals 12 residues. V was shortened by 3 bases and J by 1 base, with 4 bases between the two germline ends. Per germline, CDR1 WSHSY and CDR2 SAAADI. CDR3 nucleotides: TGCGCCAGCAGTGATAATTCCTACGAGCAGTACTTC. Amino acid sequence: CASSDNSYEQYF.

The DNA for the CDR3 is TGTGCCAGCAGTTTCCAGGTTGAAAAGCCCCAGCATTTT. Its translation is CASSFQVEKPQHF. V is TRBV12-3 or TRBV12-4 and J is TRBJ1-5; D is unclear. This CDR3 has 13 amino acids. Trimming shortened V by 3 bases and J by 8 bases, and 11 bases separated the two germline ends.

V gene TRBV1 combines with J gene TRBJ2-7; the D call TRBD2 from the table was never checked on the DNA. TRBV1 corresponds to a pseudogene. The CDR3 has 14 amino acids. CDR3: CTSSQGLATYEQYF. The CDR3 DNA sequence: TGCACCAGCAGCCAAGGGCTAGCCACTTACGAGCAGTACTTC.

The V gene is TRBV5-1, the J gene TRBJ2-1, with 7 bases aligning to TRBD1. CDR3 length equals 14 residues. Trimming removed 0 bases from V and 8 bases from J; junction bases left unmatched: 5. The V gene's germline CDR1 is SGHRS and CDR2 YFSETQ. Here the CDR3 reads CASSLDRGADEQFF. The CDR3 DNA follows: TGCGCCAGCAGCTTGGACAGGGGAGCGGATGAGCAGTTCTTC.

V is TRBV9 and J is TRBJ1-6, with TRBD1 as a possible D gene (6 bases). The CDR3 contains 16 residues. CDR1 SGDLS and CDR2 YYNGEE come from the germline V gene. V lost 4 bases and J 10 bases, leaving 21 bases between the germline ends. CDR3 nucleotides: TGTGCCAGCAGCCCAATACCCACAGGGATCGGGTCACCCCTCCACTTT. Translating gives CASSPIPTGIGSPLHF.

The chain carries TRBV5-6 and TRBJ1-4, with 8 bases that match TRBD1. CDR1 is SGHDT and CDR2 is YYEEEE in the germline V gene. V was clipped by 4 bases and J by 5 bases; unmatched bases: 4. The CDR3 sequence is 14 residues long. CDR3 in amino acids: CASSGDRGNEKLFF. The CDR3 DNA reads as TGTGCCAGCAGCGGAGACAGGGGAAATGAAAAACTGTTTTTT.

This sequence joins TRBV18 and TRBJ2-7; D may be TRBD1 (5 bases). CDR1 is KGHSH, CDR2 LQKENI, per germline. The V end lost 2 bases, the J end lost 0 bases, and 11 bases lay between the germline ends. The CDR3 is 15 residues long. CDR3 region: CASSPGSGASYEQYF. The CDR3, as DNA: TGTGCCAGCTCACCAGGTTCTGGGGCCTCCTACGAGCAGTACTTC.

This chain links TRBV6-5 with TRBJ1-2; perhaps TRBD1 as D (5 bases). This CDR3 has 12 residues. V gave up 7 bases and J gave up 4 bases, with 10 bases separating them. Germline-derived CDR1 and CDR2 are MNHEY and SVGAGI. The CDR3 protein is CASTEGVYGYTF. CDR3 DNA: TGTGCCAGCACCGAAGGGGTCTATGGCTACACCTTC.

In this sample, this clone turned up once. The gene calls are TRBV28 and TRBJ1-1; D call uncertain. Germline values: CDR1 MDHEN, CDR2 SYDVKM. V was shortened by 6 bases and J by 13 bases, with 15 bases between the two germline ends. The CDR3 extends over 11 amino acids. CDR3 region: CASRQERFGFF. Here the CDR3 DNA reads TGTGCCAGCAGACAAGAGAGGTTTGGTTTCTTT. Full variable domain (remainder filled in from reference TRBV28 and TRBJ1-1): DVKVTQSSRYLVKRTGEKVFLECVQDMDHENMFWYRQDPGLGLRLIYFSYDVKMKEKGDIPEGYSVSREKKERFSLILESASTNQTSMYLCASRQERFGFFGQGTRLTVV.

The chain has TRBV11-2 and TRBJ2-2, with D possibly TRBD2 on 5 matching bases. The length of the CDR3 is 15 residues. The germline CDR1 and CDR2 sequences are SGHAT and FQNNGV. V was trimmed by 7 bases and J by 1 base, leaving 13 bases between them. CDR3 sequence (DNA): TGTGCCAGCACCCCCAGCGGACGGAACACCGGGGAGCTGTTTTTT. This codes for CASTPSGRNTGELFF.

This rearrangement joins TRBV7-3 to TRBJ1-4; 9 nucleotides agree with TRBD1. The CDR3 is made up of 15 amino acids. Germline assignment: CDR1 SGHTA and CDR2 FQGTGA. V trimming: 5 bases; J trimming: 7 bases; junction bases outside the gene matches: 8. The CDR3 sequence is CASSITGGRGEKLFF. The CDR3 DNA is TGTGCCAGCAGCATTACAGGGGGCCGGGGTGAAAAACTGTTTTTT.

The chain links TRBV3-1 (or the pseudogene TRBV3-2) to TRBJ2-7, with 9 bases identical to TRBD1. The CDR3 spans 16 residues. Germline V gene data show CDR1 as LGHDT and CDR2 as YNNKEL (reference sequence). V gave up 4 bases and J gave up 1 base; unmatched junction bases: 8. CDR3 protein: CASSPYLGTGSYEQYF. As DNA, the CDR3 is TGTGCCAGCAGCCCCTACCTAGGGACAGGGTCCTACGAGCAGTACTTC.

The CDR3 sequence is CASSQDARVQETQYF. The CDR3 DNA is TGTGCCAGCAGCCAAGATGCCCGGGTTCAAGAGACCCAGTACTTC. The rearrangement joins TRBV4-2 to TRBJ2-5; D remains ambiguous. The CDR3 is 15 residues long. From germline, CDR1 is LGHNA and CDR2 YNFKEQ. The V end lost 0 bases, the J end lost 2 bases, and 10 bases lay between the germline ends.

CDR3 coding DNA: TGTGCCATCAGTGACCCCGGGGGGCCCACTCGAGGCTACACCTTC. This sequence encodes CAISDPGGPTRGYTF. V and J are TRBV10-3 and TRBJ1-2, with D possibly matching TRBD1 (6 bases). This CDR3 region has 15 residues. The V and J ends lost 3 bases and 8 bases respectively, with 19 bases between them. CDR1 and CDR2 from the germline V gene are ENHRY and SYGVKD.